These T cell receptor beta chains were read from a single sample in a study of blood T cell repertoires in COVID-19. Assay: immunoSEQ multiplex PCR; the TCRdb copy retains only in-frame clones and omits some. The table includes 350,000 or so clones, over 70% detected once. Sequenced material: peripheral blood. The receptor source for this set is a man in his thirties or forties with active or convalescent COVID-19. The CDR3 runs from the conserved cysteine through the conserved F or W. Not every row has a clone size; where given, it reads once, few, many or a size class.

clone size	V gene	CDR3 protein
few	TRBV5-4	CASSLVPGGSYEQYF
NA	TRBV7-9	CATSLRGQPQHF
NA	TRBV29-1	CSVTSGSYNEQFF
NA	TRBV2	CASGQSNYGYTF
many	TRBV19	CATTPGWGVNEKLFF
NA	TRBV7-9	CASSLNQDRLAGFF
NA	TRBV19	CASSTHRGDEQFF
NA	TRBV6-5	CASSPGGKTQYF
NA	TRBV4-2	CASSQVGGQTEAFF
NA	TRBV30	CAFRRDRVNEQYF
few	TRBV5-1	CASGENYGYTF
NA	TRBV16	CASTKDRGTYYGYTF
NA	TRBV7-3	CASSPTGEGGYTF
NA	TRBV11-3	CASSLGTSGAQETQYF
NA	TRBV6-6	CASLGDTQYF